Each of the 24 T cell receptor beta chains below was sequenced from the same sample in a study of blood T cell repertoires in COVID-19. Here immunoSEQ multiplex PCR was the method, and the copy in TCRdb shows in-frame clones only, minus some. The sample has roughly 250,000 clones; around 87% are singletons. Sequences were obtained from peripheral blood. Receptor source: a man aged 60 to 75 who had recovered from COVID-19.

The chain uses TRBV7-8 and TRBJ1-1, with D possibly matching TRBD1 (6 bases). Trimming cost V 0 bases and J 0 bases, with 8 bases left between them. The germline gives CDR1 SGHVS, CDR2 FQNEAQ. The CDR3 runs to 15 residues. The CDR3 coding sequence is TGTGCCAGCAGCTTAGCGGGGGCGGTGAACACTGAAGCTTTCTTT. This translates into CASSLAGAVNTEAFF. The variable domain in full, with the rest retrieved from reference TRBV7-8 and TRBJ1-1, is GAGVSQSPRYKVAKRGQDVALRCDPISGHVSLFWYQQALGQGPEFLTYFQNEAQLDKSGLPSDRFFAERPEGSVSTLKIQRTQQEDSAVYLCASSLAGAVNTEAFFGQGTRLTVV.

The chain is built from TRBV15 and TRBJ2-5, with 8 bases fitting TRBD2. CDR1 and CDR2 from the germline V gene are LNHNV and YYDKDF (reference sequence). The CDR3 extends over 17 amino acids. Germline trimming cut 0 bases from V and 0 bases from J; bases unmatched to any gene: 6. This chain's CDR3 is CATSRDRGGANQETQYF. CDR3 in DNA: TGTGCCACCAGCAGAGATCGGGGGGGGGCCAACCAAGAGACCCAGTACTTC.

The chain combines TRBV15 with TRBJ2-3; 8 bases line up with TRBD2. The trim removed 7 bases at V and 4 bases at J, leaving 4 bases unmatched. Germline V gives CDR1 LNHNV, CDR2 YYDKDF (reference sequence). This CDR3 is built from 13 residues. The CDR3, as DNA: TGTGCCACCACCGGGGGGGCCGCAGATACGCAGTATTTT. It codes for CATTGGAADTQYF.

Written as DNA, the CDR3 is TGCAGCGTTGAGGGGCAGGGAAGTAGTGAGCAGTACTTC. It is translated as CSVEGQGSSEQYF. The V gene is TRBV29-1, the J gene TRBJ2-7; tentative D call: TRBD1 (5 bases). Germline assignment: CDR1 SQVTM and CDR2 ANQGSEA. Trimming pared 3 bases from V and 7 bases from J, leaving 16 bases between. This CDR3 has 13 residues.

The chain employs TRBV7-8 and TRBJ1-5; TRBD1 might be the D (6 bases). Germline values: CDR1 SGHVS, CDR2 FQNEAQ. This CDR3 has 13 amino acids. The V gene lost 4 bases and the J gene lost 6 bases, with 10 bases spanning the gap. In DNA form, the CDR3 reads TGTGCCAGCAGCTGGGTACAGGGTCAGCCCCAGCATTTT. It translates to CASSWVQGQPQHF.

The chain uses TRBV5-4 and TRBJ2-5, with 10 positions matching TRBD2. The CDR3 totals 15 residues. Per the germline V gene, CDR1 is SGHNT and CDR2 is YYREEE (reference sequence). Unmatched junction bases numbered 8, after V lost 4 bases and J lost 5 bases. CDR3 sequence: CASSTRLAGQETQYF. CDR3 nucleotides: TGTGCCAGCAGCACCAGACTAGCGGGTCAGGAGACCCAGTACTTC.

The chain couples TRBV5-1 to TRBJ1-1; unclear D gene. V was trimmed by 4 bases and J by 1 base, leaving 23 bases between them. CDR3 size: 18 residues. Germline CDR1 reads SGHRS; CDR2 reads YFSETQ. The CDR3 spells CASSPREGSQLANTEAFF. The CDR3 DNA reads as TGCGCCAGCAGCCCGAGGGAGGGCAGCCAGTTAGCGAACACTGAAGCTTTCTTT.

The gene calls are TRBV6-1 and TRBJ2-7; maybe TRBD1 (6 bases). The length of the CDR3 is 15 residues. Germline lookup yields CDR1 MNHNS and CDR2 SASEGT. The germline V and J ends were trimmed by 2 bases and 2 bases, with 13 bases remaining between them. CDR3 coding DNA: TGTGCCAGCAGTGAAACAGGGATTGTAACCTACGAGCAGTACTTC. Translation gives CASSETGIVTYEQYF.

This rearrangement joins TRBV24-1 to TRBJ1-2; no reliable D call. Trimming left V 3 bases short and J 4 bases short, with 8 bases between. Germline CDR1 reads KGHDR; CDR2 reads SFDVKD. This CDR3 has 13 residues. The CDR3 protein is CATSDVRSYGYTF. Written as DNA, the CDR3 is TGTGCCACCAGTGATGTCAGGTCCTATGGCTACACCTTC.

This chain connects TRBV5-1 to TRBJ2-2, with a possible D match to TRBD1 (6 bases). The V end was cut by 4 bases, the J end by 4 bases, with 11 bases between. This CDR3 is 14 amino acids long. Looked up from germline, CDR1 is SGHRS and CDR2 is YFSETQ. The CDR3 sequence: CASSGMDSTGELFF. The CDR3 region has the DNA TGCGCCAGCAGCGGAATGGACAGCACCGGGGAGCTGTTTTTT. Full variable domain (remainder filled in from reference TRBV5-1 and TRBJ2-2): KAGVTQTPRYLIKTRGQQVTLSCSPISGHRSVSWYQQTPGQGLQFLFEYFSETQRNKGNFPGRFSGRQFSNSRSEMNVSTLELGDSALYLCASSGMDSTGELFFGEGSRLTVL.

This clone was seen just once. V gene TRBV11-2 combines with J gene TRBJ2-2; no definite D call. V dropped 3 bases and J dropped 6 bases, with 11 bases sitting between them. Per the germline V gene, CDR1 is SGHAT and CDR2 is FQNNGV. The CDR3 is 14 amino acids. The CDR3 DNA reads as TGTGCCAGCAGCTTCGCAGGTTACGCCGGGGAGCTGTTTTTT. Amino acid sequence: CASSFAGYAGELFF.

The chain is built from TRBV27 and TRBJ1-5; tentative D call: TRBD1 (5 bases). With 1 base removed from V and 4 bases from J, the gap between germline ends came to 8 bases. In germline, CDR1 is MNHEY, CDR2 SMNVEV (reference sequence). The CDR3 contains 14 residues. The CDR3 nucleotides are TGTGCCAGCAGTTTATATCAGGGAAATCAGCCCCAGCATTTT. This sequence encodes CASSLYQGNQPQHF.

The chain has TRBV6-5 and TRBJ2-3; TRBD2 agrees at 11 bases. V lost 3 bases, J lost 5 bases, and 4 bases stayed unmatched. This CDR3 is built from 15 residues. Germline V gives CDR1 MNHEY, CDR2 SVGAGI. For the CDR3, the DNA is TGTGCCAGCAGTTATAGCGGGGGGGCTAAAGATACGCAGTATTTT. Its translation: CASSYSGGAKDTQYF.

In its sample, this clone was seen a few times. V gene TRBV9 combines with J gene TRBJ2-3; TRBD1 agrees at 7 bases. Germline V gene sequence: CDR1 SGDLS, CDR2 YYNGEE. CDR3 length: 15 residues. After removal of 0 bases from V and 3 bases from J, the junction contained 4 bases not matched to a gene. The DNA of the CDR3 is TGTGCCAGCAGCGTAGACAGGGGTCGGACAGATACGCAGTATTTT. This translates into CASSVDRGRTDTQYF.

This clone was seen a single time. The chain recombines TRBV10-1 with TRBJ2-7, with 9 bases matching TRBD2. The trim removed 4 bases at V and 9 bases at J, leaving 10 bases unmatched. The CDR3 runs to 14 residues. Germline loops: CDR1 WNHNN, CDR2 SYGVQD (reference sequence). The CDR3 spells CASSATRAGGRQYV. In DNA form, the CDR3 reads TGCGCCAGCAGTGCCACAAGAGCGGGAGGCCGGCAGTACGTC.

V and J are TRBV9 and TRBJ1-2; D gene unclear. Germline CDR1 SGDLS, CDR2 YYNGEE. Trimming removed 5 bases at V and 4 bases at J, with 12 bases between. The length of the CDR3 is 13 residues. DNA for the CDR3: TGTGCCAGCAGACCCCAGGCTACCTATGGCTACACCTTC. Its protein product is CASRPQATYGYTF.

The V and J genes are TRBV18 and TRBJ2-3, with 12 nucleotides matching TRBD2. The J segment lost 4 bases and the V segment lost 0 bases, leaving 2 bases of the junction unmatched. Looked up from germline, CDR1 is KGHSH and CDR2 is LQKENI. There are 16 residues in the CDR3. The DNA for the CDR3 is TGTGCCAGCTCACCACCGGGACTAGCGGGCGCAGATACGCAGTATTTT. Its protein product is CASSPPGLAGADTQYF.

By share, this clone ranks as medium-sized. The chain uses TRBV19 and TRBJ2-3; 7 bases are shared with TRBD2. Germline loops: CDR1 LNHDA, CDR2 SQIVND (reference sequence). This CDR3 region has 16 residues. V lost 1 base, J lost 2 bases, and 6 bases stayed unmatched. This CDR3 is CASSIAGGFATDTQYF. Written as DNA, the CDR3 is TGTGCCAGTAGTATAGCGGGGGGTTTTGCCACAGATACGCAGTATTTT.

This clone occurred once. This chain connects TRBV25-1 to TRBJ1-6; D may be TRBD1 (5 bases). This CDR3 has 15 residues. In germline, CDR1 is MGHDK, CDR2 SYGVNS. V was trimmed by 5 bases and J by 7 bases, leaving 15 bases between them. CDR3 in DNA: TGTGCCAGCAGTTGGGGGGGGTTGGCGAATTCACCCCTCCACTTT. As protein: CASSWGGLANSPLHF.

This chain joins TRBV6-5 and TRBJ2-1; weak D call: TRBD2 (7 bases). Trimming removed 6 bases at V and 7 bases at J, with 16 bases between. CDR1 and CDR2 from the germline V gene are MNHEY and SVGAGI. CDR3 size: 14 residues. CDR3 loop: CASRMRGGRNEQFF. As DNA, the CDR3 is TGTGCCAGCAGGATGAGGGGGGGCCGGAATGAGCAGTTCTTC.

CDR3 DNA: TGTGCCTGGAGTGTAAGGGACAATACAGTTAATGAAAAACTGTTTTTT. Translating gives CAWSVRDNTVNEKLFF. The chain combines TRBV30 with TRBJ1-4; TRBD1 is a possible D gene (6 bases). This CDR3 comprises 16 residues. CDR1 GTSNPN and CDR2 SVGIG come from the germline V gene (reference sequence). V was cut by 0 bases and J by 4 bases, with 15 bases left in between.

The chain joins TRBV5-1 to TRBJ1-3; 8 bases line up with TRBD1. This CDR3 contains 16 residues. With 3 bases clipped from V and 1 base from J, the junction kept 6 bases outside the gene matches. Per the germline V gene, CDR1 is SGHRS and CDR2 is YFSETQ. Here the CDR3 DNA reads TGCGCCAGCAGCTCAGGGGGCGCGATATCTGGAAACACCATATATTTT. Its translation: CASSSGGAISGNTIYF.

The chain is built from TRBV18 and TRBJ1-3, with 8 bases aligning to TRBD1. The V gene end was trimmed by 5 bases and the J gene end by 4 bases; junction bases not matched to a gene: 7. The CDR3 sequence is 15 residues long. Germline V gene data show CDR1 as KGHSH and CDR2 as LQKENI. The CDR3 DNA reads TGTGCCAGCTCATCAGACAGGGGTGGAGGAAACACCATATATTTT. Amino acid sequence: CASSSDRGGGNTIYF.

The rearrangement joins TRBV5-1 to TRBJ2-1; 9 bases line up with TRBD2. The germline V gene encodes CDR1 SGHRS and CDR2 YFSETQ. CDR3 length: 14 residues. The junction had 9 bases not matched to a gene; V was cut back by 3 bases and J by 11 bases. The DNA of the CDR3 is TGCGCCAGCAGCTCATGGACTAGCGAAAACCAGCAGTTCTTC. This sequence encodes CASSSWTSENQQFF.